These 18 T cell receptor beta chains share one sample of origin, sequenced in a study of cytomegalovirus exposure and HLA in healthy donors. With 60 Vbeta and 13 Jbeta primers, the PCR was carried out. Only in-frame clones appear in the TCRdb table, and some are missing; sequencing was by immunoSEQ multiplex PCR. Of roughly 45,000 clones in the sample, under 60% are singletons; the top ten hold under 6.5%. Sequencing was performed on PBMCs. The receptor source for this set is a man aged 60 to 69 in good health and CMV-seronegative.

This clone has just a few counts. The J gene is TRBJ2-7, the V gene TRBV10-1, with D tentatively TRBD2 (6 bases). V lost 6 bases and J lost 7, with 16 bases in between. This CDR3 contains 13 residues. Germline V lookup: CDR1 WNHNN, CDR2 SYGVQD (reference sequence). The CDR3 here is CASSVGSPWEQYF. The CDR3 nucleotides are TGCGCCAGCAGCGTCGGGAGTCCTTGGGAGCAGTACTTC.

This chain links TRBV14 with TRBJ2-3; 12 bases fit TRBD2. V shed 4 bases, J shed 2 bases, and the junction held 4 bases outside the gene matches. This CDR3 is built from 16 residues. Germline-derived CDR1 and CDR2 are SGHDN and FVKESK. CDR3 loop: CASSLLAGGITDTQYF. The CDR3 region has the DNA TGTGCCAGCAGCCTCCTAGCGGGAGGGATCACAGATACGCAGTATTTT.

This chain links TRBV12-5 with TRBJ1-5, with 10 bases that match TRBD1. The J segment lost 4 bases and the V segment lost 5 bases, leaving 5 bases of the junction unmatched. This CDR3 comprises 15 residues. CDR1 and CDR2 from the germline V gene are LGHNT and FRNRAP. The CDR3 nucleotides are TGTGCTAGTGGTGATGGACAGGGGGGGAATCAGCCCCAGCATTTT. Its translation is CASGDGQGGNQPQHF.

The V and J genes are TRBV2 and TRBJ2-1; the D gene is possibly TRBD1 (6 bases). V shed 6 bases and J shed 1 base, with 7 bases lying between them. The CDR3 contains 13 residues. Looked up from germline, CDR1 is SNHLY and CDR2 is FYNNEI. The CDR3 nucleotides read TGTGCCAGCAGACAGGGTTCCTACAATGAGCAGTTCTTC. Protein product: CASRQGSYNEQFF.

This clone has more than one count but fewer than ten. The chain uses TRBV5-1 and TRBJ1-1; D is unclear. Germline V gene lookup returns CDR1 SGHRS and CDR2 YFSETQ. Trimming left V 4 bases short and J 7 bases short, with 17 bases between. CDR3 size: 14 residues. The CDR3 loop is CASSPRRGVDEAFF. CDR3 sequence (DNA): TGCGCCAGCAGCCCCCGGCGGGGAGTGGATGAAGCTTTCTTT.

This chain connects TRBV29-1 to TRBJ1-2; tentative D call: TRBD1 (5 bases). Per germline, CDR1 SQVTM and CDR2 ANQGSEA. The CDR3 extends over 13 amino acids. V was shortened by 2 bases and J by 8 bases, with 15 bases between the two germline ends. CDR3 sequence: CSVEMGGERGYTF. CDR3 sequence (DNA): TGCAGCGTTGAAATGGGGGGGGAGAGGGGCTACACCTTC.

This chain joins TRBV2 and TRBJ1-1; 9 bases match TRBD1. Germline V lookup: CDR1 SNHLY, CDR2 FYNNEI. The CDR3 runs 14 residues. Losses at the gene ends were 6 bases for V and 1 base for J; bases not matched to a gene: 3. The CDR3 nucleotides are TGTGCCAGCAGCCTGGACAGGGGGAACACTGAAGCTTTCTTT. Translating gives CASSLDRGNTEAFF.

The gene calls are TRBV16 and TRBJ1-1; unclear D gene. The CDR3 length is 13 residues. Germline V lookup: CDR1 KGHSY, CDR2 FQNENV. Deletions cut 0 bases from V and 6 bases from J, with 8 bases between. CDR3 protein: CASSQSRQAEAFF. DNA of the CDR3: TGTGCCAGCAGCCAATCTCGGCAGGCTGAAGCTTTCTTT.

In its sample, this clone was seen a few times. The chain has TRBV5-4 and TRBJ2-5, with 7 bases identical to TRBD1. The CDR3 has 14 residues. V trimming: 2 bases; J trimming: 1 base; junction bases outside the gene matches: 2. Germline values: CDR1 SGHNT, CDR2 YYREEE (reference sequence). The CDR3 DNA reads as TGTGCCAGCAGCTTTGGGACAGCCCAAGAGACCCAGTACTTC. This translates into CASSFGTAQETQYF. The whole variable domain, remainder taken from reference TRBV5-4 and TRBJ2-5, is ETGVTQSPTHLIKTRGQQVTLRCSSQSGHNTVSWYQQALGQGPQFIFQYYREEENGRGNFPPRFSGLQFPNYSSELNVNALELDDSALYLCASSFGTAQETQYFGPGTRLLVL.

In its sample, this clone was seen a few times. This chain joins TRBV5-4 and TRBJ1-4; no clear D gene. The CDR3 consists of 13 residues. Germline V gene lookup returns CDR1 SGHNT and CDR2 YYREEE (reference sequence). Trimming removed 3 bases at V and 7 bases at J, with 10 bases between. CDR3 sequence reads: CASSSGSSEKLFF. The CDR3 DNA follows: TGTGCCAGCAGCTCTGGCTCCAGTGAAAAACTGTTTTTT.

The chain couples TRBV15 to TRBJ1-4; weak D call: TRBD1 (5 bases). The germline V gene encodes CDR1 LNHNV and CDR2 YYDKDF (reference sequence). The CDR3 length is 15 residues. V was clipped by 8 bases and J by 3 bases, with 16 bases between them. CDR3 sequence: CATHLDGRANEKLFF. In DNA, the CDR3 is TGTGCCACCCACTTGGATGGCAGGGCTAATGAAAAACTGTTTTTT. Based on the CDR3 plus reference TRBV15 and TRBJ1-4, the full variable domain is DAMVIQNPRYQVTQFGKPVTLSCSQTLNHNVMYWYQQKSSQAPKLLFHYYDKDFNNEADTPDNFQSRRPNTSFCFLDIRSPGLGDTAMYLCATHLDGRANEKLFFGSGTQLSVL.

This sequence joins TRBV27 and TRBJ1-2; D perhaps matches TRBD1 (5 bases). This CDR3 has 14 residues. The ends were cut back, 2 bases at V and 5 bases at J, with 12 bases in the middle. CDR1 MNHEY and CDR2 SMNVEV come from the germline V gene (reference sequence). This CDR3 reads CASSLGAGRYGYTF. In DNA, the CDR3 is TGTGCCAGCAGTTTAGGGGCAGGGAGGTATGGCTACACCTTC.

This clone occurred many times. The chain employs TRBV19 and TRBJ1-1; D unresolved. From germline, CDR1 is LNHDA and CDR2 SQIVND (reference sequence). With 6 bases removed from V and 5 bases from J, the gap between germline ends came to 10 bases. The CDR3 extends over 12 amino acids. The CDR3 region has the DNA TGTGCCAGTAGCTTCGAGGGAACTGAAGCTTTCTTT. Encoded protein: CASSFEGTEAFF.

This chain joins TRBV2 and TRBJ2-7, with 9 positions matching TRBD1. V dropped 6 bases and J dropped 7; count of bases not matched to a gene: 10. Germline V lookup: CDR1 SNHLY, CDR2 FYNNEI. CDR3 length equals 14 residues. CDR3 sequence reads: CASRSGQGVGEQYF. Written as DNA, the CDR3 is TGTGCCAGCAGGTCGGGACAGGGAGTGGGTGAGCAGTACTTC.

The chain carries TRBV11-2 and TRBJ2-2; unclear D gene. V was cut by 3 bases and J by 1 base, with 6 bases left in between. CDR3 size: 14 residues. Looked up from germline, CDR1 is SGHAT and CDR2 is FQNNGV. The CDR3 loop reads CASSFSENTGELFF. In nucleotides, the CDR3 is TGTGCCAGCAGCTTTTCAGAGAACACCGGGGAGCTGTTTTTT.

This clone was counted between two and nine times. This chain connects TRBV30 to TRBJ1-3; D call uncertain. V lost 0 bases and J 4 bases, leaving 7 bases between the germline ends. Germline V gene lookup returns CDR1 GTSNPN and CDR2 SVGIG (reference sequence). The CDR3 covers 13 residues. This CDR3 is CAWSVNQGNTIYF. The DNA of the CDR3 is TGTGCCTGGAGTGTAAATCAGGGAAACACCATATATTTT.

The chain is built from TRBV7-9 and TRBJ2-7; maybe TRBD1 (6 bases). V was pared by 4 bases and J by 1 base, with 14 bases between. Germline CDR1 SEHNR, CDR2 FQNEAQ (reference sequence). The CDR3 has 15 amino acids. This CDR3 is CASSSPGVRSYEQYF. DNA of the CDR3: TGTGCCAGCAGCTCACCAGGGGTGCGGTCCTACGAGCAGTACTTC. The variable domain in full, completed from reference TRBV7-9 and TRBJ2-7, reads DTGVSQNPRHKITKRGQNVTFRCDPISEHNRLYWYRQTLGQGPEFLTYFQNEAQLEKSRLLSDRFSAERPKGSFSTLEIQRTEQGDSAMYLCASSSPGVRSYEQYFGPGTRLTVT.

V usage is TRBV6-1 and J usage is TRBJ1-2; 7 bases match TRBD1. The V segment lost 5 bases and the J segment 10 bases; nucleotides outside the gene matches: 13. CDR3 length equals 14 residues. Germline V CDR1 and CDR2: MNHNS, SASEGT. The CDR3 is CASSSRGTAHYYTF. CDR3 nucleotides: TGTGCCAGCAGTTCAAGGGGGACAGCTCATTACTACACCTTC.